The TCR beta chain under discussion was sequenced for a study of CXCR3-negative and CXCR3-positive naive CD8 T cells. UMI-labeled 5' RACE TRB cDNA libraries were prepared from the cells. TCRdb re-called the 5' RACE reads and shows each CDR3 protein once, DNA omitted. The sample table sets out 70,000 to 100,000 distinct CDR3 sequences. There are 16 residues in the CDR3. Germline V CDR1 and CDR2: MGHDK, SYGVNS. Study-level points and caveats: Naive subsets were similarly diverse, while memory CD8+ repertoires were much less diverse.

Comment on this clonotype: The antigen is undetermined.

Sequenced material: naive CXCR3- CD8+ T cells from blood. This sample's subset: CD45RO-CCR7+CD27+CD95- naive CD8+ T cells lacking CXCR3 (TNR3-). This rearrangement joins TRBV25-1 to TRBJ1-2; TCRdb indicates TRBD1, and absent DNA this call remains unverified. This TCR derives from a human donor in good health. Some clones in this sample may be carry-over from other donors' samples. The CDR3: CASSESPDRAAGGYTF.